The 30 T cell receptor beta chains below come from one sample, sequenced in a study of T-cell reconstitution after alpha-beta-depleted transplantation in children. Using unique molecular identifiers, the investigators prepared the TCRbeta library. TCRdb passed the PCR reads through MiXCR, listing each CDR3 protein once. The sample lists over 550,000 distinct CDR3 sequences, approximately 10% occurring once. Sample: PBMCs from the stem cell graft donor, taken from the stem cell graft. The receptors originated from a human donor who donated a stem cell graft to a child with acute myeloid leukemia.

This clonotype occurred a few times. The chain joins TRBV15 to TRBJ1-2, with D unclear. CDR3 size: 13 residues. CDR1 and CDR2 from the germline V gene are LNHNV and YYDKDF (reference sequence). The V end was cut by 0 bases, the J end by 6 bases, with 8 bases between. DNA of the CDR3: TGTGCCACCAGCAGAGATCGCGGAGATGGCTACACCTTC. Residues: CATSRDRGDGYTF.

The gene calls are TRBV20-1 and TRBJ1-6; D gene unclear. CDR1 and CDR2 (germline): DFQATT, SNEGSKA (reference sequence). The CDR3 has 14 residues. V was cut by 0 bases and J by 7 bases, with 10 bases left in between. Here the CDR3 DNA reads TGCAGTGCTAGAGAAGGGATTACGAATTCACCCCTCCACTTT. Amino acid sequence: CSAREGITNSPLHF.

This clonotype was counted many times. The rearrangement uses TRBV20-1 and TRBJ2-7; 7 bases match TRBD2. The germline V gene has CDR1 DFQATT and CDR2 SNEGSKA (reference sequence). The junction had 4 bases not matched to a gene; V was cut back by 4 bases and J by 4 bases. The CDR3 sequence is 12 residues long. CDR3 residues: CSATSGGYEQYF. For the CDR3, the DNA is TGCAGTGCTACTAGCGGAGGATACGAGCAGTACTTC.

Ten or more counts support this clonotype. The CDR3 DNA reads TGTGCCAGCAGCTTGTGGGACAGGGTAAACTACGAGCAGTACTTC. Translating it yields CASSLWDRVNYEQYF. The V call is TRBV5-6, the J call TRBJ2-7; TRBD1 matches at 9 bases. The CDR3 has 15 amino acids. Looked up from germline, CDR1 is SGHDT and CDR2 is YYEEEE. V trimming: 1 base; J trimming: 3 bases; junction bases outside the gene matches: 5.

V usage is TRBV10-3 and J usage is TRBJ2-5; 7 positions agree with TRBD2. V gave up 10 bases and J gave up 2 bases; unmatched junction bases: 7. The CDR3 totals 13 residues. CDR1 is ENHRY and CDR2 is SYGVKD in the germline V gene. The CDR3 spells CATRLADQETQYF. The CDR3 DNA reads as TGTGCCACCCGTCTAGCGGATCAAGAGACCCAGTACTTC.

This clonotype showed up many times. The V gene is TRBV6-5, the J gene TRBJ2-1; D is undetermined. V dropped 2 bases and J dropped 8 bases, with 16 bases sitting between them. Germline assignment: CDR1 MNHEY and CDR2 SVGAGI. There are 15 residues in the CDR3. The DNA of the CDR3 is TGTGCCAGCAGTTACGGTTTCGCTCTCTTGGATGAGCAGTTCTTC. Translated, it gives CASSYGFALLDEQFF.

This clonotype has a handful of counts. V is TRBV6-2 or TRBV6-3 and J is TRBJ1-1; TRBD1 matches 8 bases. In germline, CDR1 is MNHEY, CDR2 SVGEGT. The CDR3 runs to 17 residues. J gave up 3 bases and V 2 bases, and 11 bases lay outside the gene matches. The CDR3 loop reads CASSYTVDRGRDTEAFF. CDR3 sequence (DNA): TGTGCCAGCAGTTACACCGTTGACAGGGGCCGGGACACTGAAGCTTTCTTT.

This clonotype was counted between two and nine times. CDR3 residues: CASSFGGLNGGKKETQYF. DNA for the CDR3: TGTGCCAGCAGTTTTGGGGGATTAAACGGTGGAAAGAAAGAGACCCAGTACTTC. This chain connects TRBV2 to TRBJ2-5; the D gene could be TRBD1 or TRBD2 (5 bases each). The CDR3 has 18 residues. Between the trimmed V and J ends, which lost 5 bases and 3 bases, there was a span of 25 bases. Germline V gives CDR1 SNHLY, CDR2 FYNNEI.

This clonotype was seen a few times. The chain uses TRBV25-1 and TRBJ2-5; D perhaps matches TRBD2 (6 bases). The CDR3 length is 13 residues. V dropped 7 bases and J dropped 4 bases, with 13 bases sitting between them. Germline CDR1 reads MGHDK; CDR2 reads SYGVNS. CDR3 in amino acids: CASTIAGGETQYF. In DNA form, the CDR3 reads TGTGCCAGCACCATCGCCGGGGGAGAGACCCAGTACTTC.

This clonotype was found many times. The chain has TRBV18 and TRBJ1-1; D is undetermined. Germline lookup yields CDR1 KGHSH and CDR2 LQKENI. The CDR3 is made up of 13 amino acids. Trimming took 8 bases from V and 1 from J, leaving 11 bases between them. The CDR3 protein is CASTILGNTEAFF. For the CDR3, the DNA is TGTGCCAGCACCATACTTGGGAACACTGAAGCTTTCTTT. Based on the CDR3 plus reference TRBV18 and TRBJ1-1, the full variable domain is NAGVMQNPRHLVRRRGQEARLRCSPMKGHSHVYWYRQLPEEGLKFMVYLQKENIIDESGMPKERFSAEFPKEGPSILRIQQVVRGDSAAYFCASTILGNTEAFFGQGTRLTVV.

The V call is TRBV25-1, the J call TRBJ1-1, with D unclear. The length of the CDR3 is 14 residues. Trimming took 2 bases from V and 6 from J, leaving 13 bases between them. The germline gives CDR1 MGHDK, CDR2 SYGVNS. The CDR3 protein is CASSESEVWSEAFF. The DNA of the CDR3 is TGTGCCAGCAGTGAAAGTGAGGTCTGGTCTGAAGCTTTCTTT. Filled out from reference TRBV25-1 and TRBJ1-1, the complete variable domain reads EADIYQTPRYLVIGTGKKITLECSQTMGHDKMYWYQQDPGMELHLIHYSYGVNSTEKGDLSSESTVSRIRTEHFPLTLESARPSHTSQYLCASSESEVWSEAFFGQGTRLTVV.

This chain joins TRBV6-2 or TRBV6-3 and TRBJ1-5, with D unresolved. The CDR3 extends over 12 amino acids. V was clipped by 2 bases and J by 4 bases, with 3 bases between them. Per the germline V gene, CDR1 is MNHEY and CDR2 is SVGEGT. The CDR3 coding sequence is TGTGCCAGCAGTTACCAGAATCAGCCCCAGCATTTT. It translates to CASSYQNQPQHF.

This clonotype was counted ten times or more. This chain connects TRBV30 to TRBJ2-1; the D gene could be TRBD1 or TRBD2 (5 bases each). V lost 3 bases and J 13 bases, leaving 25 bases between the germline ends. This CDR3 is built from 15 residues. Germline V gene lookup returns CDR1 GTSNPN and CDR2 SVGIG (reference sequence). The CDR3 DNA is TGTGCCTGGAGCGATAGTCGGGCAGGGAGTACCGGTCAGTTCTTC. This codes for CAWSDSRAGSTGQFF.

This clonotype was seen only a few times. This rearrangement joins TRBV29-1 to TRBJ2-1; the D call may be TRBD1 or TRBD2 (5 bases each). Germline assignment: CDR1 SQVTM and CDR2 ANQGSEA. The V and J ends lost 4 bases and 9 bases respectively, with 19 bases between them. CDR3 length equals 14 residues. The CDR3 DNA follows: TGCAGCGTTGTAGTGTCTGTGGGGGTCCCTGAGCAGTTCTTC. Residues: CSVVVSVGVPEQFF.

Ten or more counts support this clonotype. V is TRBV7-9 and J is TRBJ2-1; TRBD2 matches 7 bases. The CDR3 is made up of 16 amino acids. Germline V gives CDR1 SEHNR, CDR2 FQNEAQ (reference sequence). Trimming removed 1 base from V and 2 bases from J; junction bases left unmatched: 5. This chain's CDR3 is CASSLVSLAAYNEQFF. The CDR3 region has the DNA TGTGCCAGCAGCTTAGTGTCCCTAGCGGCCTACAATGAGCAGTTCTTC.

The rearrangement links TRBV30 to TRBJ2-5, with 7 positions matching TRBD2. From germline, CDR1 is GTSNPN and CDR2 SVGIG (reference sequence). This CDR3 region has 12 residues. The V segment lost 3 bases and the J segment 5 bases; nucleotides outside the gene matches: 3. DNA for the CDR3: TGTGCCTGGAGCAAACTAGCGGAGACCCAGTACTTC. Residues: CAWSKLAETQYF.

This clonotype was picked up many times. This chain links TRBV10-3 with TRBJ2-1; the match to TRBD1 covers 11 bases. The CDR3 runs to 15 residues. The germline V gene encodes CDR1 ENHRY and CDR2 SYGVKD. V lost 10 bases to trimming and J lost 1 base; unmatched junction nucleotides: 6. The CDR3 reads CATVDRGQSYNEQFF. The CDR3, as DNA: TGTGCCACCGTGGACAGGGGGCAATCCTACAATGAGCAGTTCTTC.

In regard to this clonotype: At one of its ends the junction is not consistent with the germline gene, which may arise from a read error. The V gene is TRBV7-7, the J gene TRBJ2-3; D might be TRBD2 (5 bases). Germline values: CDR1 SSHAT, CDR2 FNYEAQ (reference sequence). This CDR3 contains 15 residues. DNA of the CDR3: TGTGCTAGCAGCTTAGAAGTCGGGAAGACAGATACGCAGTATTTT. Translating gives CASSLEVGKTDTQYF.

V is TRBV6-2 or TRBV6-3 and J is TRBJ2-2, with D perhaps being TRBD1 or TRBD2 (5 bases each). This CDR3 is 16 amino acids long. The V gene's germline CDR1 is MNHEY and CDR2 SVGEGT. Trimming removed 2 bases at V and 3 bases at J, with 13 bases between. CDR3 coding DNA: TGTGCCAGCAGTTACCCCAAAGGGACGTACACCGGGGAGCTGTTTTTT. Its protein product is CASSYPKGTYTGELFF.

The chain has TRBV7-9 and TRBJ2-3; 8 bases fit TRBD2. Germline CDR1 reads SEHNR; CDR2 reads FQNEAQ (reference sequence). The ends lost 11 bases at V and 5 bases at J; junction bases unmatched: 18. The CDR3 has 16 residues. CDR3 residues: CALTGVGRAGGDTQYF. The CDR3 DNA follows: TGTGCCCTCACGGGGGTAGGGCGTGCGGGGGGAGATACGCAGTATTTT. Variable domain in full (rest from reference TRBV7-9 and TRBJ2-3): DTGVSQNPRHKITKRGQNVTFRCDPISEHNRLYWYRQTLGQGPEFLTYFQNEAQLEKSRLLSDRFSAERPKGSFSTLEIQRTEQGDSAMYLCALTGVGRAGGDTQYFGPGTRLTVL.

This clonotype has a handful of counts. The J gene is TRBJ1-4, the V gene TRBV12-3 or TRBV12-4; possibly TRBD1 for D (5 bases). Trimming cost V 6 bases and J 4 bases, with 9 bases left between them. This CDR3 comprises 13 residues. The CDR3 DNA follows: TGTGCCAGCAGCCGGGACCTTAATGAAAAACTGTTTTTT. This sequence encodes CASSRDLNEKLFF.

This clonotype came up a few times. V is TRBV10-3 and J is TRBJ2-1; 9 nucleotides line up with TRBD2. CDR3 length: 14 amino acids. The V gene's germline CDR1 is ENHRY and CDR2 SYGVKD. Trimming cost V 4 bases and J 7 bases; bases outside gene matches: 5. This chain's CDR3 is CAISGGLASNEQFF. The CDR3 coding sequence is TGTGCCATCAGTGGTGGACTAGCGTCTAATGAGCAGTTCTTC.

CDR3 region: CASSVQGNYGYTF. For the CDR3, the DNA is TGTGCCAGTAGTGTACAGGGTAACTATGGCTACACCTTC. The genes are TRBV19 and TRBJ1-2, with D perhaps matching TRBD1 (6 bases). The V and J ends lost 5 bases and 1 base respectively, with 8 bases between them. Per the germline V gene, CDR1 is LNHDA and CDR2 is SQIVND (reference sequence). CDR3 length: 13 amino acids.

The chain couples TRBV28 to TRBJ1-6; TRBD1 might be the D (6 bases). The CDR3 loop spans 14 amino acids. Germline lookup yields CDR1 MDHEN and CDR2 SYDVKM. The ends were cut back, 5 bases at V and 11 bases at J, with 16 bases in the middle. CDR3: CASSPSQGITPLHF. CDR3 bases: TGTGCCAGCAGTCCTTCTCAGGGGATTACACCCCTCCACTTT.

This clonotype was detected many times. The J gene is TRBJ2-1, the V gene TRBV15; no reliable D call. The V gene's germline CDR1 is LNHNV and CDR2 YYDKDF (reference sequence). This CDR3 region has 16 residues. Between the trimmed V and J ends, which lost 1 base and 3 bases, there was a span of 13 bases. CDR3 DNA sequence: TGTGCCACCAGCAGAGCAGTCGGCGGCAACTACAATGAGCAGTTCTTC. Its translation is CATSRAVGGNYNEQFF.

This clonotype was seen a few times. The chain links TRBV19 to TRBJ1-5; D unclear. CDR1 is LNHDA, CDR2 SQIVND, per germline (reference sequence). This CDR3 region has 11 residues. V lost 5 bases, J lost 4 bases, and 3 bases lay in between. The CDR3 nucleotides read TGTGCCAGTAGTGGGAATCAGCCCCAGCATTTT. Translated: CASSGNQPQHF.

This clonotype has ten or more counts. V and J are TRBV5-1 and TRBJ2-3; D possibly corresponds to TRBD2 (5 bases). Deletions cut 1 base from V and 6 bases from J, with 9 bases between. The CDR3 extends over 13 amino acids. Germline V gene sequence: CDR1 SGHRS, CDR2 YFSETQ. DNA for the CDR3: TGCGCCAGCAGCTTGCGACGGAGGGATACGCAGTATTTT. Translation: CASSLRRRDTQYF. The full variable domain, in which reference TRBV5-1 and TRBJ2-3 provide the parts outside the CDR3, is KAGVTQTPRYLIKTRGQQVTLSCSPISGHRSVSWYQQTPGQGLQFLFEYFSETQRNKGNFPGRFSGRQFSNSRSEMNVSTLELGDSALYLCASSLRRRDTQYFGPGTRLTVL.

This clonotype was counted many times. CDR3 DNA sequence: TGCAGCGTAGGCACTAGCGGGTTTGGGAATGAGCAGTTCTTC. Amino acid sequence: CSVGTSGFGNEQFF. The chain has TRBV29-1 and TRBJ2-1; 9 bases match TRBD2. The length of the CDR3 is 14 residues. V was pared by 6 bases and J by 7 bases, with 10 bases of the junction left unmatched. CDR1 is SQVTM and CDR2 is ANQGSEA in the germline V gene.

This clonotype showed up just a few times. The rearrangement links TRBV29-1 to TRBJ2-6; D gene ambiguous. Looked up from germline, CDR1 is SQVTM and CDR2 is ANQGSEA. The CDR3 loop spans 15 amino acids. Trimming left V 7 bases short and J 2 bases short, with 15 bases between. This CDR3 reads CSALKYVAGANVLTF. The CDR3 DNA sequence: TGCAGCGCCTTAAAGTACGTCGCTGGGGCCAACGTCCTGACTTTC.

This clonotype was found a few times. The CDR3: CASSLAVTSLNYGYTF. The CDR3 DNA sequence: TGTGCCAGCAGTTTAGCCGTTACGAGTTTAAACTATGGCTACACCTTC. The J gene is TRBJ1-2, the V gene TRBV12-3 or TRBV12-4; no clear D. The V and J ends lost 0 bases and 2 bases respectively, with 13 bases between them. CDR3 length equals 16 residues.